This T cell receptor (beta chain) was sequenced for a study of blood T cell repertoires in COVID-19. Germline lookup yields CDR1 MGHRA and CDR2 YSYEKL. The V gene end was trimmed by 3 bases and the J gene end by 9 bases; junction bases not matched to a gene: 20. The CDR3 is made up of 19 amino acids. The protocol was immunoSEQ multiplex PCR, while the TCRdb copy is restricted to in-frame clones and leaves out a portion. The sample yields more than 300,000 clones, around 91% seen once. This receptor was obtained from a woman between 18 and 30 years old who had recovered from COVID-19. The material sequenced was peripheral blood. This rearrangement joins TRBV4-1 to TRBJ2-1; TRBD2 agrees at 10 bases. CDR3 nucleotides: TGCGCCAGCAGCCAGTCGAACGTAGGGTTGGCTAGCGGGAGTCTTGAGCAGTTCTTC. It codes for CASSQSNVGLASGSLEQFF.